The 12 T cell receptor beta chains below all came from one sample that was sequenced in a study of blood T cells in healthy people across ages. Alongside a J-beta primer mix, a sample-barcoded 5' primer served in a second PCR lasting about 7 to 11 cycles. TCRdb redid the calling of the 5' RACE reads with MiXCR, one entry per CDR3 protein. The repertoire holds around 800,000 distinct CDR3 sequences, with approximately 55% as singletons. The sequencing input was blood. The receptors come from an elderly man in good health.

This clonotype was seen a few times. The chain is built from TRBV24-1 and TRBJ2-1, with 11 bases that match TRBD2. V shed 6 bases, J shed 7 bases, and the junction held 4 bases outside the gene matches. CDR3 size: 14 residues. Germline CDR1 and CDR2: KGHDR and SFDVKD. CDR3 sequence (DNA): TGTGCCACCAGTCAGGGACTAGCGGTAAATGAGCAGTTCTTC. Amino acids: CATSQGLAVNEQFF.

With regard to this clonotype: One junction end disagrees with the germline gene, perhaps due to a read error. The chain employs TRBV27 and TRBJ2-7, with D possibly matching TRBD2 (6 bases). The germline CDR1 and CDR2 sequences are MNHEY and SMNVEV (reference sequence). This CDR3 has 14 amino acids. CDR3 nucleotide sequence: TGTGCCAACAGTTCCGACTTGCGGGGCTACGAGCAGTACTTC. As protein: CANSSDLRGYEQYF.

J is TRBJ2-7 and V is TRBV29-1; the D is unclear. The CDR3 has 14 residues. From germline, CDR1 is SQVTM and CDR2 ANQGSEA. Trimming took 7 bases from V and 2 from J, leaving 18 bases between them. In DNA form, the CDR3 reads TGCAGCGCGAATAGTAACGACCCTCCCTACGAGCAGTACTTC. This encodes CSANSNDPPYEQYF.

This sequence joins TRBV5-1 and TRBJ2-7, with 10 bases identical to TRBD2. Per the germline V gene, CDR1 is SGHRS and CDR2 is YFSETQ. V lost 4 bases to trimming and J lost 2 bases; unmatched junction nucleotides: 9. The CDR3 runs to 16 residues. The CDR3 region has the DNA TGCGCCAGCAGCACCGGACTAGCGGAGACCCCCTACGAGCAGTACTTC. The encoded protein is CASSTGLAETPYEQYF.

This clonotype was counted between two and nine times. The CDR3 region has the DNA TGCAGTGCCGGAGAGATAGCGGGAGGGCTCACAGATACGCAGTATTTT. It encodes CSAGEIAGGLTDTQYF. This chain connects TRBV20-1 to TRBJ2-3; 11 nucleotides align to TRBD2. From germline, CDR1 is DFQATT and CDR2 SNEGSKA (reference sequence). V lost 6 bases to trimming and J lost 2 bases; unmatched junction nucleotides: 10. The CDR3 is made up of 16 amino acids.

V is TRBV28 and J is TRBJ2-3; a weak D match, TRBD1 (5 bases). The V end was cut by 7 bases, the J end by 4 bases, with 18 bases between. Germline V gene data show CDR1 as MDHEN and CDR2 as SYDVKM. This CDR3 region has 15 residues. The CDR3 DNA is TGTGCCAGCACCCTGGGGCAGGGCTTCCCAGATACGCAGTATTTT. Its translation is CASTLGQGFPDTQYF.

V gene TRBV20-1 combines with J gene TRBJ2-5, with D perhaps matching TRBD2 (6 bases). Trimming shortened V by 0 bases and J by 3 bases, and 14 bases separated the two germline ends. Germline V CDR1 and CDR2: DFQATT, SNEGSKA (reference sequence). The CDR3 has 15 amino acids. The CDR3 is CSARERGSGKETQYF. The CDR3 DNA follows: TGCAGTGCTAGAGAGCGGGGTAGCGGAAAAGAGACCCAGTACTTC.

In this sample, this clonotype turned up a few times. V is TRBV6-2 or TRBV6-3 and J is TRBJ1-1; a weak D match, TRBD1 (5 bases). CDR3 length: 15 amino acids. The germline V and J ends were trimmed by 6 bases and 2 bases, with 16 bases remaining between them. The germline gives CDR1 MNHEY, CDR2 SVGEGT. This CDR3 is CASRDVGALNTEAFF. DNA for the CDR3: TGTGCCAGCAGAGACGTAGGGGCCCTAAACACTGAAGCTTTCTTT.

V gene TRBV5-1 combines with J gene TRBJ2-1; 7 bases are a match to TRBD2. Germline-derived CDR1 and CDR2 are SGHRS and YFSETQ. The junction had 5 bases not matched to a gene; V was cut back by 0 bases and J by 5 bases. This CDR3 region has 15 residues. The CDR3 loop is CASSLGGTIDNEQFF. The CDR3 DNA follows: TGCGCCAGCAGCTTGGGCGGGACTATTGACAATGAGCAGTTCTTC.

This chain links TRBV2 with TRBJ2-5; 7 bases are shared with TRBD1. Germline loops: CDR1 SNHLY, CDR2 FYNNEI. The CDR3 totals 15 residues. Germline trimming cut 6 bases from V and 2 bases from J; bases unmatched to any gene: 9. The CDR3 coding sequence is TGTGCCAGCAGGAGGGACAGAAGGATTCAAGAGACCCAGTACTTC. Translation: CASRRDRRIQETQYF. Full variable domain (rest looked up from reference TRBV2 and TRBJ2-5): EPEVTQTPSHQVTQMGQEVILRCVPISNHLYFYWYRQILGQKVEFLVSFYNNEISEKSEIFDDQFSVERPDGSNFTLKIRSTKLEDSAMYFCASRRDRRIQETQYFGPGTRLLVL.

V and J are TRBV10-3 and TRBJ2-7; TRBD1 agrees at 11 bases. Germline CDR1 and CDR2: ENHRY and SYGVKD. The CDR3 loop spans 14 amino acids. Unmatched junction bases numbered 6, after V lost 10 bases and J lost 1 base. The CDR3 bases are TGTGCCACTCACGGGACAGGGGGTTCCTACGAGCAGTACTTC. It yields the protein CATHGTGGSYEQYF.

The rearrangement links TRBV24-1 to TRBJ1-2; 11 bases line up with TRBD1. Germline lookup yields CDR1 KGHDR and CDR2 SFDVKD. V dropped 3 bases and J dropped 8; count of bases not matched to a gene: 10. CDR3 length: 16 residues. CDR3 coding DNA: TGTGCCACCAGTGATCCCAGGACAGGGGGCATCGAGGGCTACACCTTC. Protein: CATSDPRTGGIEGYTF.